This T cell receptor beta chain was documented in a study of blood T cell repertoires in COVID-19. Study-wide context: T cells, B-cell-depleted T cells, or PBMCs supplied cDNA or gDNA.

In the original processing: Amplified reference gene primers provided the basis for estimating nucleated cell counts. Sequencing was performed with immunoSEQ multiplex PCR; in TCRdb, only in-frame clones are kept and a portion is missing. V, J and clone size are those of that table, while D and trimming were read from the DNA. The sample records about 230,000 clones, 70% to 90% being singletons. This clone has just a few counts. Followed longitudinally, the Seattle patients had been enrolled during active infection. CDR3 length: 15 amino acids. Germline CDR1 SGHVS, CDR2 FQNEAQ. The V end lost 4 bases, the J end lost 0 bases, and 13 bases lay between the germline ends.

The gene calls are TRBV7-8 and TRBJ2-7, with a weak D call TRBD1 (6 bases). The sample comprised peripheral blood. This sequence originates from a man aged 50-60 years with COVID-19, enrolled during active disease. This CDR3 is CASSSAEQGSYEQYF. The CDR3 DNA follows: TGTGCCAGCAGCTCTGCCGAACAGGGCTCCTACGAGCAGTACTTC.